A selection of T cell receptor beta chains follows, all from one sample in a study of T cell clones after liver transplantation. Some clones are missing from TCRdb's copy, which holds only in-frame ones; the method was immunoSEQ multiplex PCR. Altogether tens of thousands of clones are present, over 80% being singletons, with the ten largest covering more than 0.45%. The sequenced sample was CD4+ T cells from blood, obtained 45 to 46 months after liver transplant. The receptor source for this set is a human patient who received a liver transplant. These T cells may partly come from the graft donor. Each CDR3 is given with its conserved first and last residue. A D gene is named only where the DNA matches it firmly. Where a row states a size, it is once, few, many or the class of an expanded clone; other rows omit it.

clone_size	j_call	v_call	d_call	cdr3_nt	cdr3_aa
-	TRBJ2-5	TRBV28	TRBD2	TGTGCCAGCAGCCCCGGGGTAGCGGGCCAAGAGACCCAGTACTTC	CASSPGVAGQETQYF
-	TRBJ2-6	TRBV5-1	TRBD2	TGCGCCAGCAGCGAAAGAAGGGGAGGGTATACAGGGGCCAACGTCCTGACTTTC	CASSERRGGYTGANVLTF
-	TRBJ1-2	TRBV30	-	TGTGCCTGGACAAACAGGCCGCTCTATGGCTACACCTTC	CAWTNRPLYGYTF
-	TRBJ2-3	TRBV9	-	TGTGCCAGCAGCGTAGATTCGGGGACGCAGTATTTT	CASSVDSGTQYF
-	TRBJ2-1	TRBV9	TRBD1	TGTGCCAGCAGCGTAGCTAGTTCAGGGGGCTACAATGAGCAGTTCTTC	CASSVASSGGYNEQFF
-	TRBJ1-1	TRBV29-1	-	TGCAGCGTTGACAGGGGTGCTGAAGCTTTCTTT	CSVDRGAEAFF
many	TRBJ2-5	TRBV2	-	TGTGCCAGCAGGGGAGACCAAGAGACCCAGTACTTC	CASRGDQETQYF
few	TRBJ2-5	TRBV18	TRBD2	TGTGCCAGCTCCGTAAGGCTAGCGGGAGTGGCAAATACGGAGACCCAGTACTTC	CASSVRLAGVANTETQYF
-	TRBJ2-4	TRBV28	-	TGTGCCAGCAGTACCGGCGGGAAAGGCAAAAACATTCAGTACTTC	CASSTGGKGKNIQYF
-	TRBJ1-3	TRBV13	TRBD1	TGTGCCAGCAGCTTAGGGGACAGGGCTGGAAACACCATATATTTT	CASSLGDRAGNTIYF
-	TRBJ1-2	TRBV10-2	-	TGCGCCAGCTGGGGCAGTAACTATGGCTACACCTTC	CASWGSNYGYTF
-	TRBJ2-1	TRBV10-2	-	TGCGCCATCGAAAAGACTAGTTCCTACAATGAGCAGTTCTTC	CAIEKTSSYNEQFF
-	TRBJ2-7	TRBV10-1	-	TGCGCCAGCAGTGATAAGGGCGAGCAGTACTTC	CASSDKGEQYF
few	TRBJ2-3	TRBV14	-	TGTGCCAGCAGCCTAGGGGGGTTGGCAGATACGCAGTATTTT	CASSLGGLADTQYF
-	TRBJ2-7	TRBV9	-	TGTGCCAGCAGCGTTACAGGAGCGGGCACCCCTCCCTACGAGCAGTACTTC	CASSVTGAGTPPYEQYF
many	TRBJ1-1	TRBV5-1	TRBD1	TGCGCCAGCAGCCCCAGCAAGGGGGCAGTAGAAGCTTTCTTT	CASSPSKGAVEAFF
-	TRBJ1-1	TRBV10-3	-	TGTGCCATCGCGGGACACACGAACACTGAAGCTTTCTTT	CAIAGHTNTEAFF
-	TRBJ1-2	TRBV28	-	TGTGCCAGCAGTTCGGGCCGACGATATGGCTACACCTTC	CASSSGRRYGYTF
-	TRBJ1-2	TRBV2	-	TGTGCCAGCCAGTGGAACTATGGCTACACCTTC	CASQWNYGYTF
-	TRBJ2-2	TRBV16	TRBD2	TGTGCCAGCAGCCAATCCGCACTAGCGGGAGGGCCCACCGGGGAGCTGTTTTTT	CASSQSALAGGPTGELFF
-	TRBJ1-4	TRBV15	-	TGTGCCACCAGCAGAGGGTGGCAATCTAATGAAAAACTGTTTTTT	CATSRGWQSNEKLFF
-	TRBJ1-2	TRBV28	-	TGTGCCAGCAGTTTGGTAGGCGGCTACCGGACCGAATATGGCTACACCTTC	CASSLVGGYRTEYGYTF
-	TRBJ2-1	TRBV27	TRBD2	TGTGCCAGCAGGTTGACTAGCGGGAGAGGTGAGCAGTTCTTC	CASRLTSGRGEQFF
-	TRBJ1-1	TRBV30	-	TGTGCCTGGAGTCGGGGTCTTCGGGCTGAAGCTTTCTTT	CAWSRGLRAEAFF
-	TRBJ2-7	TRBV7-9	TRBD2	TGTGCCAGCGGAAAGACTAGCGGGAGGTCCTACGAGCAGTACTTC	CASGKTSGRSYEQYF
-	TRBJ1-2	TRBV4-3	-	TGCGCCAGCAGCCAAGGGGGAGGTAGGGACTATGGCTACACCTTC	CASSQGGGRDYGYTF
-	TRBJ1-2	TRBV28	-	TGTGCCAGCAGTTTAGTCGGGCCTAACTATGGCTACACCTTC	CASSLVGPNYGYTF
-	TRBJ2-3	TRBV6-5	TRBD1	TGTGCCAGCCGGGACAGGGGTACAGATACGCAGTATTTT	CASRDRGTDTQYF
-	TRBJ2-1	TRBV29-1	-	TGCAGCGTCTTACAGGGCGATGAGCAGTTCTTC	CSVLQGDEQFF
few	TRBJ2-7	TRBV5-1	TRBD2	TGCGCCAGCAGCCCAAGGACTAGCGAGTACGAGCAGTACTTC	CASSPRTSEYEQYF
few	TRBJ2-3	TRBV5-6	-	TGTGCCAGCAGCTTGAGGCCAGACACAGATACGCAGTATTTT	CASSLRPDTDTQYF
-	TRBJ2-2	TRBV6-1	-	TGTGCCAGCAACGACGGCCCCGGGGAGCTGTTTTTT	CASNDGPGELFF
-	TRBJ2-7	TRBV18	-	TGTGCCAGCTCGCGGGACATCTACGAGCAGTACTTC	CASSRDIYEQYF
once	TRBJ2-2	TRBV6-6	-	TGTGCCAGCAGTTACTCTCCCAGTAACACCGGGGAGCTGTTTTTT	CASSYSPSNTGELFF
-	TRBJ2-7	TRBV5-1	-	TGCGCCAGCAGCTTGGAGGGGTTCGTCTCCTACGAGCAGTACTTC	CASSLEGFVSYEQYF
-	TRBJ1-1	TRBV6-5	TRBD1	TGTGCCAGCAGCAAACAGGGGCTCTTGAACACTGAAGCTTTCTTT	CASSKQGLLNTEAFF
-	TRBJ1-2	TRBV7-9	-	TGTGCCAGCAGCTCAACCCGACAGACATCTAACTATGGCTACACCTTC	CASSSTRQTSNYGYTF
once	TRBJ2-1	TRBV5-1	TRBD2	TGCGCCAGCAGCCCGTCCGGGACTAGCGGATACAATGAGCAGTTCTTC	CASSPSGTSGYNEQFF
-	TRBJ2-7	TRBV16	-	TGTGCCAGCAGCCAATACTTCCTTAACTACGAGCAGTACTTC	CASSQYFLNYEQYF
-	TRBJ1-2	TRBV27	-	TGTGCCAGCAGACAGACCTTAGGATATGGCTACACCTTC	CASRQTLGYGYTF
-	TRBJ1-2	TRBV5-4	TRBD1	TGTGCCAGCAGCTCCAACTCGGGACAGGGGAACGGCTACACCTTC	CASSSNSGQGNGYTF
-	TRBJ2-2	TRBV5-1	TRBD1	TGCGCCAGCAGCTTGGGACAGGGGGGCACCGGGGAGCTGTTTTTT	CASSLGQGGTGELFF
-	TRBJ2-5	TRBV18	-	TGTGCCAGCTCACCTGAGGGGGGGACCCAGTACTTC	CASSPEGGTQYF
-	TRBJ2-2	TRBV10-1	TRBD1	TGCGCCAGCAGTGAGAACAGGGGCGCCGGGGAGCTGTTTTTT	CASSENRGAGELFF
-	TRBJ2-1	TRBV5-1	-	TGCGCCAGCAGGGAGAGGCTGGCCGACAATGAGCAGTTCTTC	CASRERLADNEQFF
once	TRBJ2-5	TRBV5-4	-	TGTGCCAGCAGCCCCTCTGGTGATAGCAAGGAGACCCAGTACTTC	CASSPSGDSKETQYF
once	TRBJ2-2	TRBV19	TRBD2	TGTGCCAGTAGTATACTAGCGGCCGGGGAGCTGTTTTTT	CASSILAAGELFF
-	TRBJ1-1	TRBV18	TRBD1	TGTGCCAGCTCACCACTGGAGGGGGCCTTGGGGGCTTTCTTT	CASSPLEGALGAFF
-	TRBJ1-2	TRBV28	TRBD1	TGTGCCAGCAGCCTGGGACAGACACTTGGTGGCTACACCTTC	CASSLGQTLGGYTF
-	TRBJ2-3	TRBV6-5	TRBD1	TGTGCCAGCAGGAGGGGGCCAGCCACAGATACGCAGTATTTT	CASRRGPATDTQYF
-	TRBJ2-7	TRBV7-2	TRBD1	TGTGCCAGCAGCTCGGACAGGGTCCTACGCGAGCAGTACTTC	CASSSDRVLREQYF
-	TRBJ1-5	TRBV10-3	-	TGTGCCATCAGTGAGTCTGGACCCGCCAGCAATCAGCCCCAGCATTTT	CAISESGPASNQPQHF
-	TRBJ1-1	TRBV6-1	-	TGTGCCAGCAGGGAACCGGGACGGAAAGAAGCTTTCTTT	CASREPGRKEAFF
-	TRBJ2-1	TRBV6-5	-	TGTGCCAGCAGTTCCCAAGCAGGTCGCAGGGAGCAGTTCTTC	CASSSQAGRREQFF
few	TRBJ1-5	TRBV6-1	-	TGTGCCAGCAGTGGGGACGGTCATCAGCCCCAGCATTTT	CASSGDGHQPQHF
-	TRBJ2-2	TRBV19	-	TGTGCCAGTACCCCTTACCGGGACATGAGGATCCCTGGTGGCGGGGAGCTGTTTTTT	CASTPYRDMRIPGGGELFF
-	TRBJ1-4	TRBV18	-	TGTGCCAGCTCACCAGGGAGACCCACAACTAATGAAAAACTGTTTTTT	CASSPGRPTTNEKLFF
-	TRBJ2-5	TRBV9	-	TGTGCCAGCAGCGTAGCGATTGGCGGGAACTTACAAGAGACCCAGTACTTC	CASSVAIGGNLQETQYF